This entry lists 23 T cell receptor beta chains sequenced from one sample in a study of blood T cell repertoires in COVID-19. The method was immunoSEQ multiplex PCR; TCRdb's version includes in-frame clones alone and lacks a portion of them. Here the sample spans over 150,000 clones, nearly 80% being singletons. Sequencing was carried out using peripheral blood. These receptors were taken from a woman in her 70s with acute or convalescent COVID-19.

A few counts support this clone. This sequence joins TRBV3-1 (or the pseudogene TRBV3-2) and TRBJ1-2, with D hard to call. Trimming removed 0 bases from V and 4 bases from J, with 12 bases in between. The CDR3 runs to 15 residues. Germline values: CDR1 LGHDT, CDR2 YNNKEL (reference sequence). CDR3 DNA sequence: TGTGCCAGCAGCCAAGATAGTGGTGCCCGCTATGGCTACACCTTC. Protein: CASSQDSGARYGYTF.

The V gene is TRBV4-2, the J gene TRBJ1-4; D remains ambiguous. V lost 4 bases, J lost 5 bases, and 11 bases lay in between. CDR1 LGHNA and CDR2 YNFKEQ come from the germline V gene. This CDR3 comprises 14 residues. The CDR3 region is CASSPAATNEKLFF. In DNA form, the CDR3 reads TGTGCCAGCAGCCCCGCGGCTACCAATGAAAAACTGTTTTTT.

The chain combines TRBV14 with TRBJ2-2, with no clear D. Germline CDR1 SGHDN, CDR2 FVKESK. CDR3 length: 14 amino acids. The V gene lost 1 base and the J gene lost 4 bases, with 7 bases spanning the gap. CDR3 in amino acids: CASSQALATGELFF. The CDR3 DNA reads as TGTGCCAGCAGCCAAGCTTTAGCCACCGGGGAGCTGTTTTTT. Full variable domain (outside the CDR3, taken from reference TRBV14 and TRBJ2-2): EAGVTQFPSHSVIEKGQTVTLRCDPISGHDNLYWYRRVMGKEIKFLLHFVKESKQDESGMPNNRFLAERTGGTYSTLKVQPAELEDSGVYFCASSQALATGELFFGEGSRLTVL.

V is TRBV7-3 and J is TRBJ2-3, with 9 positions matching TRBD1. The germline V gene has CDR1 SGHTA and CDR2 FQGTGA. V shed 5 bases, J shed 2 bases, and the junction held 5 bases outside the gene matches. This CDR3 spans 15 amino acids. CDR3 in amino acids: CASSVQGADTDTQYF. The DNA of the CDR3 is TGTGCCAGCAGCGTACAGGGGGCGGACACAGATACGCAGTATTTT.

This clone was counted many times. The chain links TRBV3-1 (or the pseudogene TRBV3-2) to TRBJ2-1, with 9 nucleotides matching TRBD2. CDR3 length equals 21 residues. Germline loops: CDR1 LGHDT, CDR2 YNNKEL (reference sequence). V lost 0 bases to trimming and J lost 0 bases; unmatched junction nucleotides: 15. The CDR3 nucleotides are TGTGCCAGCAGCCAAGATCTACTAGCGGGTAATATTCTTAGCTCCTACAATGAGCAGTTCTTC. It is translated as CASSQDLLAGNILSSYNEQFF.

About this clone itself: The sample has other DNA sequences that encode this CDR3 too. The chain couples TRBV2 to TRBJ2-5; unclear D gene. Trimming left V 4 bases short and J 5 bases short, with 8 bases between. There are 12 residues in the CDR3. Germline V lookup: CDR1 SNHLY, CDR2 FYNNEI. The CDR3 is CASSGQIETQYF. For the CDR3, the DNA is TGTGCCAGCAGTGGCCAGATTGAGACCCAGTACTTC. Using reference TRBV2 and TRBJ2-5 for the parts outside the CDR3, the full variable domain is EPEVTQTPSHQVTQMGQEVILRCVPISNHLYFYWYRQILGQKVEFLVSFYNNEISEKSEIFDDQFSVERPDGSNFTLKIRSTKLEDSAMYFCASSGQIETQYFGPGTRLLVL.

There are a few counts of this clone. V and J are TRBV30 and TRBJ1-2; the match to TRBD1 covers 7 bases. The ends lost 4 bases at V and 6 bases at J; junction bases unmatched: 11. CDR1 and CDR2 from the germline V gene are GTSNPN and SVGIG (reference sequence). The CDR3 is 14 amino acids. CDR3 sequence (DNA): TGTGCCTGGACCTCGTCAGGGGGAGGCGATGGCTACACCTTC. It translates to CAWTSSGGGDGYTF.

V is TRBV3-1 (or the pseudogene TRBV3-2) and J is TRBJ1-2; tentative D call: TRBD1 (6 bases). Germline CDR1 reads LGHDT; CDR2 reads YNNKEL (reference sequence). This CDR3 spans 15 amino acids. Trimming took 4 bases from V and 4 from J, leaving 16 bases between them. CDR3 amino acids: CASSRSETGSYGYTF. CDR3 nucleotides: TGTGCCAGCAGCCGCAGTGAGACAGGATCCTATGGCTACACCTTC.

This clone was counted a single time. This chain connects TRBV19 to TRBJ2-1, with TRBD1 identical over 8 bases. V lost 3 bases to trimming and J lost 10 bases; unmatched junction nucleotides: 14. CDR3 length: 16 residues. Germline CDR1 and CDR2: LNHDA and SQIVND (reference sequence). The CDR3 region is CASSIYHRGFGLEQFF. The CDR3 region has the DNA TGTGCCAGTAGTATTTATCACAGGGGGTTCGGATTAGAGCAGTTCTTC.

This clone was found a few times. This rearrangement joins TRBV6-6 to TRBJ2-7, with D maybe TRBD1 (6 bases). The V end was cut by 2 bases, the J end by 7 bases, with 15 bases between. Looked up from germline, CDR1 is MNHNY and CDR2 is SVGAGI (reference sequence). This CDR3 contains 14 residues. The CDR3 here is CASSYATETGEQYF. The CDR3 region has the DNA TGTGCCAGCAGTTACGCGACGGAGACAGGAGAGCAGTACTTC.

This sequence joins TRBV19 and TRBJ1-5; possible D gene TRBD1, 6 bases. The CDR3 has 18 residues. CDR1 LNHDA and CDR2 SQIVND come from the germline V gene (reference sequence). The germline V and J ends were trimmed by 4 bases and 0 bases, with 19 bases remaining between them. In DNA, the CDR3 is TGTGCCAGTAGTACCACCAAGAGGACAGCGTATAGCAATCAGCCCCAGCATTTT. This translates into CASSTTKRTAYSNQPQHF.

J is TRBJ2-7 and V is TRBV5-1, with 10 positions matching TRBD1. Looked up from germline, CDR1 is SGHRS and CDR2 is YFSETQ. This CDR3 has 15 amino acids. V lost 6 bases to trimming and J lost 3 bases; unmatched junction nucleotides: 9. The CDR3 sequence is CASTSAGTGVYEQYF. In nucleotides, the CDR3 is TGCGCCAGCACCTCGGCTGGGACAGGGGTCTACGAGCAGTACTTC. The complete variable domain, with remaining parts taken from reference TRBV5-1 and TRBJ2-7, reads KAGVTQTPRYLIKTRGQQVTLSCSPISGHRSVSWYQQTPGQGLQFLFEYFSETQRNKGNFPGRFSGRQFSNSRSEMNVSTLELGDSALYLCASTSAGTGVYEQYFGPGTRLTVT.

V gene TRBV7-9 combines with J gene TRBJ2-7; 12 bases fit TRBD2. This CDR3 comprises 16 residues. Germline V gene sequence: CDR1 SEHNR, CDR2 FQNEAQ (reference sequence). V was pared by 4 bases and J by 3 bases, with 7 bases of the junction left unmatched. The CDR3 DNA reads as TGTGCCAGCAGCTCGCGGACTAGCGGGGTAAGCTACGAGCAGTACTTC. This encodes CASSSRTSGVSYEQYF.

The chain has TRBV7-8 and TRBJ1-4; D is unclear. CDR3 length equals 15 residues. V gave up 1 base and J gave up 4 bases, with 10 bases separating them. Per germline, CDR1 SGHVS and CDR2 FQNEAQ. CDR3 nucleotide sequence: TGTGCCAGCAGCTTAGAGAGAGCGATTAATGAAAAACTGTTTTTT. This encodes CASSLERAINEKLFF.

This sequence joins TRBV13 and TRBJ2-1; maybe TRBD2 (6 bases). V was pared by 7 bases and J by 4 bases, with 17 bases between. The CDR3 is made up of 15 amino acids. CDR1 is PRHDT and CDR2 is FYEKMQ in the germline V gene (reference sequence). The CDR3 DNA is TGTGCCAGCACGCCCGGACTACAGATATACAATGAGCAGTTCTTC. Translated: CASTPGLQIYNEQFF.

J is TRBJ1-2 and V is TRBV5-4; 7 bases map to TRBD1. The germline CDR1 and CDR2 sequences are SGHNT and YYREEE (reference sequence). Trimming took 4 bases from V and 8 from J; bases not matched to a gene: 14. The CDR3 length is 15 residues. The DNA of the CDR3 is TGTGCCAGCAGCGGTGCGACAGGGAGAAGAAAGGGCTACACCTTC. Protein product: CASSGATGRRKGYTF.

The table lists this clone with a count of one. This chain links TRBV6-5 with TRBJ1-5, with 9 bases aligning to TRBD1. This CDR3 comprises 14 residues. J was trimmed by 0 bases and V by 8 bases; bases with no gene match: 2. Germline V gene data show CDR1 as MNHEY and CDR2 as SVGAGI. The CDR3 region is CASSGQGSNQPQHF. The CDR3 coding sequence is TGTGCCAGCTCGGGACAGGGTAGCAATCAGCCCCAGCATTTT.

The CDR3, as DNA: TGTGCCAGCACCGAATCCAGGGGTGATCAGCCCCAGCATTTT. Residues: CASTESRGDQPQHF. J is TRBJ1-5 and V is TRBV6-5, with D perhaps matching TRBD1 (6 bases). Germline loops: CDR1 MNHEY, CDR2 SVGAGI. The V gene lost 7 bases and the J gene lost 5 bases, with 15 bases spanning the gap. The CDR3 contains 14 residues.

The chain couples TRBV5-6 to TRBJ2-2, with TRBD2 identical over 8 bases. Germline CDR1 and CDR2: SGHDT and YYEEEE. The J segment lost 6 bases and the V segment lost 2 bases, leaving 9 bases of the junction unmatched. The CDR3 length is 16 residues. The CDR3 is CASSLLREGPPGELFF. CDR3 DNA: TGTGCCAGCAGCTTATTACGGGAGGGCCCTCCCGGGGAGCTGTTTTTT.

This chain joins TRBV19 and TRBJ2-7; D may be TRBD1 (5 bases). The CDR3 has 15 amino acids. CDR1 is LNHDA and CDR2 is SQIVND in the germline V gene (reference sequence). V lost 6 bases and J lost 6, with 21 bases in between. The DNA for the CDR3 is TGTGCCAGTAGAACCGACGACAGATACTACTCCGAGCAGTACTTC. Its translation is CASRTDDRYYSEQYF.

The chain carries TRBV27 and TRBJ1-4, with a tentative D call TRBD1 (6 bases). The CDR3 covers 14 residues. The germline V gene has CDR1 MNHEY and CDR2 SMNVEV (reference sequence). The V end lost 5 bases, the J end lost 10 bases, and 17 bases lay between the germline ends. This chain's CDR3 is CASSPQGSDGKLFF. The CDR3 DNA reads as TGTGCCAGCAGTCCGCAGGGGTCGGACGGAAAACTGTTTTTT. Complete variable domain (other parts from reference TRBV27 and TRBJ1-4): EAQVTQNPRYLITVTGKKLTVTCSQNMNHEYMSWYRQDPGLGLRQIYYSMNVEVTDKGDVPEGYKVSRKEKRNFPLILESPSPNQTSLYFCASSPQGSDGKLFFGSGTQLSVL.

V usage is TRBV15 and J usage is TRBJ1-5; 7 bases fit TRBD1. The CDR3 runs 16 residues. Germline trimming cut 0 bases from V and 4 bases from J; bases unmatched to any gene: 6. Germline CDR1 reads LNHNV; CDR2 reads YYDKDF (reference sequence). CDR3 in amino acids: CATSRDLGQRNQPQHF. The DNA of the CDR3 is TGTGCCACCAGCAGAGATTTGGGACAGAGGAATCAGCCCCAGCATTTT.

The rearrangement uses TRBV6-1 and TRBJ1-2; D is unclear. The germline V gene encodes CDR1 MNHNS and CDR2 SASEGT. The CDR3 extends over 16 amino acids. V dropped 0 bases and J dropped 7 bases, with 18 bases sitting between them. DNA of the CDR3: TGTGCCAGCAGTGAAGCAAATTGGGAGGCGGACGGTGGCTACACCTTC. Protein sequence: CASSEANWEADGGYTF.